This T cell receptor beta chain was retrieved from a study of monozygotic twins with inflammatory bowel disease. Findings and caveats of the study: There were differing immunosuppressive treatments, which may have added variability to patient repertoires.

TCRdb re-called the 5' RACE reads and gives one entry per CDR3 protein, without DNA. This repertoire comprises under 200,000 distinct CDR3 sequences; its ten largest clones make up about 2.7%. The CDR3 runs 15 residues. CDR1 is LGHDT and CDR2 is YNNKEL in the germline V gene (reference sequence). A word on this clonotype: Its antigen is currently unknown.

Sequencing was done on a sample of blood. This TCR came from a human donor with ulcerative colitis or Crohn's disease, or a healthy co-twin of an affected twin (not recorded which). This rearrangement joins TRBV3-1 to TRBJ2-5; TCRdb returns TRBD1, unconfirmable since there is no DNA. The CDR3 sequence is CASSPGQLLQETQYF.